This is a list of T cell receptor beta chains from one sample in a study of glioma-infiltrating T cells after dendritic cell vaccination. Sequenced by immunoSEQ multiplex PCR; TCRdb stores in-frame clones only, minus some. This repertoire shows about 87,000 clones, roughly four fifths found once; its top ten account for roughly 6.8%. The material was blood, obtained after dendritic cell vaccination. The receptors originated from a human donor with glioblastoma. The CDR3 runs from the conserved cysteine through the conserved F or W. A D gene is named only where the DNA matches it firmly. Not all rows give a size; the values are once, few, many and, for expanded clones, a class.

J gene | clone size | V gene | D gene | CDR3 DNA | CDR3 protein
TRBJ1-2 | few | TRBV6-5 | - | TGTGCCAGCAGTTACTCTAGTGGCTACACCTTC | CASSYSSGYTF
TRBJ1-3 | - | TRBV7-2 | TRBD1 | TGTGCCAGCAGCCCCGGACAGGCCACTGGAAACACCATATATTTT | CASSPGQATGNTIYF
TRBJ1-5 | - | TRBV9 | - | TGTGCCAGCAGCGTAGACCCGGGTATGAATCAGCCCCAGCATTTT | CASSVDPGMNQPQHF
TRBJ1-2 | - | TRBV19 | TRBD1 | TGTGCCAGTAGTATGGACAGGGGGATTAAGAACTATGGCTACACCTTC | CASSMDRGIKNYGYTF
TRBJ1-5 | - | TRBV6-1 | TRBD1 | TGTGCCAGCACAAGACAGGGAGGAGGTCAGCCCCAGCATTTT | CASTRQGGGQPQHF
TRBJ1-2 | - | TRBV6-5 | - | TGTGCCAGCAGTCTAGACCACAACGCCTATGGCTACACCTTC | CASSLDHNAYGYTF
TRBJ2-7 | - | TRBV30 | - | TGTGCCTGGACGGTGGGGCTTGGGGGCGACGAGCAGTACTTC | CAWTVGLGGDEQYF
TRBJ1-1 | few | TRBV15 | - | TGTGCCACCAGCACCTTTATGTCTGAAGCTTTCTTT | CATSTFMSEAFF
TRBJ2-2 | - | TRBV5-1 | - | TGCGCCAGCAGCCTACCCGGGTGGGGGGCGAACACCGGGGAGCTGTTTTTT | CASSLPGWGANTGELFF
TRBJ1-5 | - | TRBV10-3 | TRBD1 | TGTGCCATCAGGGCCGACAGGGGCAATCAGCCCCAGCATTTT | CAIRADRGNQPQHF
TRBJ2-5 | - | TRBV11-2 | TRBD1 | TGTGCCAGCAGCTACGGGACAGGGAACCCCCAAGAGACCCAGTACTTC | CASSYGTGNPQETQYF
TRBJ2-1 | once | TRBV5-1 | TRBD1 | TGCGCCAGCAGCTCCGGGACAGGGGACAATGAGCAGTTCTTC | CASSSGTGDNEQFF
TRBJ2-5 | - | TRBV11-2 | - | TGTGCCAGCAGCTTAGAGAGCAGCGATGGGGAGACCCAGTACTTC | CASSLESSDGETQYF
TRBJ2-7 | - | TRBV7-9 | - | TGTGCCAGCAGCTTATTTGGAGACGAGCAGTACTTC | CASSLFGDEQYF
TRBJ2-7 | - | TRBV5-1 | - | TGCGCCAGCAGCTTTGGAGGGCCCGAGCAGTACTTC | CASSFGGPEQYF
TRBJ2-2 | - | TRBV29-1 | - | TGCAGCGTTGTGGGAGGACAGGCGAACACCGGGGAGCTGTTTTTT | CSVVGGQANTGELFF
TRBJ2-3 | - | TRBV5-8 | - | TGTGCCAGCAGCTTGTTCATAGCCGGGGGTAGCACAGATACGCAGTATTTT | CASSLFIAGGSTDTQYF
TRBJ2-1 | - | TRBV6-1 | - | TGTGCCAGCAGGGCACAGGCCTCCTACAATGAGCAGTTCTTC | CASRAQASYNEQFF